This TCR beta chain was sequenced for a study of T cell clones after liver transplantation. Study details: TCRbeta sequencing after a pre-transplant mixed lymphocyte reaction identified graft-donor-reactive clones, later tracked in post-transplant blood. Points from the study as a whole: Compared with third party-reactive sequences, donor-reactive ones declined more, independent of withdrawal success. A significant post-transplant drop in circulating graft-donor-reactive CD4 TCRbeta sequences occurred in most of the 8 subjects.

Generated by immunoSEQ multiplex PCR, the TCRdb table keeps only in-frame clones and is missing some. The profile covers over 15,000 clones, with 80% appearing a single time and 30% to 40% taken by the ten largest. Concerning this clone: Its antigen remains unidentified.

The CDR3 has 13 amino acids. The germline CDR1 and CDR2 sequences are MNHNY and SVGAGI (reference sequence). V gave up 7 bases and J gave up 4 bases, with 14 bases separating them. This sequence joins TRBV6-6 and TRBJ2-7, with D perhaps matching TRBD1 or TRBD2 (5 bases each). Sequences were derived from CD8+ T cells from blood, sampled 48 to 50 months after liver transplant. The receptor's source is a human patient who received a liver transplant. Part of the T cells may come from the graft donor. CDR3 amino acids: CASTPGPGYEQYF. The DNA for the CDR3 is TGTGCCAGCACCCCGGGGCCGGGGTACGAGCAGTACTTC.